One sample yielded the 5 T cell receptor beta chains listed below, sequenced in a study of blood T cells in healthy people across ages. Using a J-beta primer mix together with a sample-barcoded 5' primer, a second PCR was run for roughly 7 to 11 cycles. TCRdb itself ran the 5' RACE reads through MiXCR, one entry per CDR3 protein. Of approximately 800,000 distinct CDR3 sequences listed, about 56% are singletons. Sequencing was carried out using blood. Source of these receptors: a man aged 35-49 years in good health.

The chain joins TRBV24-1 to TRBJ2-3; the match to TRBD1 covers 7 bases. The CDR3 length is 17 residues. V dropped 3 bases and J dropped 3; count of bases not matched to a gene: 11. Per the germline V gene, CDR1 is KGHDR and CDR2 is SFDVKD. The CDR3: CATSDPRQGVRTDTQYF. The CDR3 DNA is TGTGCCACCAGTGATCCTAGACAGGGAGTAAGGACAGATACGCAGTATTTT.

The chain is built from TRBV28 and TRBJ2-3; D possibly uses TRBD1 or TRBD2 (5 bases each). CDR1 and CDR2 (germline): MDHEN, SYDVKM. The ends were cut back, 10 bases at V and 6 bases at J, with 23 bases in the middle. There are 15 residues in the CDR3. The CDR3 is CATRSVGRPGDTQYF. DNA of the CDR3: TGTGCCACTAGGAGTGTGGGGCGACCGGGGGATACGCAGTATTTT.

This chain uses TRBV3-1 with TRBJ1-2; D unclear. Deletions cut 1 base from V and 8 bases from J, with 8 bases between. There are 12 residues in the CDR3. Germline CDR1 and CDR2: LGHDT and YNNKEL (reference sequence). CDR3: CASSQGEWGYTF. The CDR3 DNA reads TGTGCCAGCAGCCAAGGAGAATGGGGCTACACCTTC.

V usage is TRBV20-1 and J usage is TRBJ2-1, with D unresolved. V lost 0 bases and J 8 bases, leaving 17 bases between the germline ends. The germline V gene has CDR1 DFQATT and CDR2 SNEGSKA (reference sequence). The length of the CDR3 is 15 residues. Here the CDR3 DNA reads TGCAGTGCTAGAGATCAAGGCTCCGTGCGCGATGAGCAGTTCTTC. Encoded protein: CSARDQGSVRDEQFF.

The J gene is TRBJ2-1, the V gene TRBV20-1, with D perhaps matching TRBD2 (6 bases). Deletions cut 6 bases from V and 9 bases from J, with 18 bases between. Germline-derived CDR1 and CDR2 are DFQATT and SNEGSKA (reference sequence). The CDR3 extends over 13 amino acids. The CDR3 DNA follows: TGCAGTGCCCACACCATGACTAGTACTGAGCAGTTCTTC. Translated, it gives CSAHTMTSTEQFF.